Following are 7 T cell receptor beta chains from one sample sequenced in a study of T cells in Graves' hyperthyroidism and ophthalmopathy. From RNA transcripts, TCR beta CDR3 regions were amplified. A first-round RT-PCR of the TCR CDR3 used the HTBI primer set. TCRdb redid the calling of the multiplex PCR reads with MiXCR, one entry per CDR3 protein. Altogether fewer than 750,000 distinct CDR3 sequences are present, 46% being singletons, with the ten largest covering about 8%. The sequencing sample was made of peripheral blood or thyroid tissue (not recorded which). These receptors all stem from a woman between 18 and 29 years old with Graves' hyperthyroidism.

The chain uses TRBV7-8 and TRBJ2-1, with 11 nucleotides matching TRBD2. TRBJ2-7 explains the end of the DNA better; the J call may be wrong. CDR1 is SGHVS and CDR2 is FQNEAQ in the germline V gene. This CDR3 contains 17 residues. The CDR3: CASSLSPGLAAYNEQYF. CDR3 bases: TGTGCCAGCAGCTTAAGCCCGGGACTAGCGGCCTACAATGAGCAGTACTTC.

The rearrangement uses TRBV7-8 and TRBJ2-7, with a weak D call TRBD1 (5 bases). The V gene's germline CDR1 is SGHVS and CDR2 FQNEAQ. CDR3 length: 16 residues. V lost 5 bases, J lost 0 bases, and 17 bases lay in between. This CDR3 reads CASSPRAPGLSYEQYF. The CDR3 DNA sequence: TGTGCCAGCAGCCCCCGGGCCCCAGGGCTCTCCTACGAGCAGTACTTC.

The J gene is TRBJ1-5, the V gene TRBV15; 7 bases match TRBD1. Unmatched junction bases numbered 12, after V lost 8 bases and J lost 14 bases. Germline loops: CDR1 LNHNV, CDR2 YYDKDF (reference sequence). CDR3 length equals 12 residues. The CDR3 DNA is TGTGCCACCTGGCAGGGGGGAGTCAATGAGCATTTT. Encoded protein: CATWQGGVNEHF.

The rearrangement joins TRBV7-9 to TRBJ1-6, with D possibly matching TRBD1 (5 bases). This CDR3 is built from 14 residues. Germline values: CDR1 SEHNR, CDR2 FQNEAQ (reference sequence). V dropped 3 bases and J dropped 10 bases, with 13 bases sitting between them. The DNA for the CDR3 is TGTGCCAGCAGCTTGGGATGGGGGAGCTCACCCCTCCACTTT. Amino acid sequence: CASSLGWGSSPLHF.

This clonotype was seen a handful of times. This chain joins TRBV4-2 and TRBJ2-7, with 16 bases aligning to TRBD2. The V gene's germline CDR1 is LGHNA and CDR2 YNFKEQ. This CDR3 has 17 amino acids. Trimming cost V 3 bases and J 2 bases; bases outside gene matches: 4. The chain's CDR3 is CASSHAGTSGRAYEQYF. CDR3 DNA sequence: TGTGCCAGCAGCCATGCCGGGACTAGCGGGAGGGCCTACGAGCAGTACTTC.

The chain recombines TRBV10-2 with TRBJ2-5, with a tentative D call TRBD1 (6 bases). Germline CDR1 and CDR2: WSHSY and SAAADI. Trimming removed 3 bases at V and 5 bases at J, with 10 bases between. CDR3 length: 13 amino acids. CDR3 loop: CASSDFGQETQYF. The CDR3 DNA reads as TGCGCCAGCAGTGACTTTGGACAGGAGACCCAGTACTTC.

As to this clonotype: A single base separates this from a much larger clone, so it may be a read error. The chain couples TRBV11-2 to TRBJ2-7; 7 positions match TRBD1. There are 15 residues in the CDR3. V lost 8 bases to trimming and J lost 2 bases; unmatched junction nucleotides: 12. Germline V gene sequence: CDR1 SGHAT, CDR2 FQNNGV. CDR3: CASGPSWDRAYEQYF. As DNA, the CDR3 is TGTGCCAGCGGCCCAAGTTGGGACAGAGCCTACGAGCAGTACTTC.